This record looks at one T cell receptor (beta chain) sequence and its context. Antigen: not known. This sample is part of a study of T cell responses to AZD1222 COVID-19 vaccine. Whole-study findings and limits: Targeting of unmutated variant regions was reportedly seen in nearly half of spike-specific TCRs. Vaccination with two AZD1222 doses was followed by a rise in Spike-specific TCR breadth and depth.

TCRdb's copy holds only in-frame clones and misses some; the assay was immunoSEQ multiplex PCR. The sample has more than 100,000 clones, around 93% seen once; the top ten hold 11% to 15%. This CDR3 comprises 13 residues. The J segment lost 6 bases and the V segment lost 5 bases, leaving 4 bases of the junction unmatched. The germline gives CDR1 LNHDA, CDR2 SQIVND (reference sequence). This TCR was sampled from an adult in good health. This chain uses TRBV19 with TRBJ2-7; TRBD2 agrees at 10 bases. The sequencing used peripheral blood, collected on day 0 of AZD1222 vaccination. The DNA for the CDR3 is TGTGCCAGTAGTGGGCTAGCGGGAGTCGAGCAGTACTTC. Translating gives CASSGLAGVEQYF.